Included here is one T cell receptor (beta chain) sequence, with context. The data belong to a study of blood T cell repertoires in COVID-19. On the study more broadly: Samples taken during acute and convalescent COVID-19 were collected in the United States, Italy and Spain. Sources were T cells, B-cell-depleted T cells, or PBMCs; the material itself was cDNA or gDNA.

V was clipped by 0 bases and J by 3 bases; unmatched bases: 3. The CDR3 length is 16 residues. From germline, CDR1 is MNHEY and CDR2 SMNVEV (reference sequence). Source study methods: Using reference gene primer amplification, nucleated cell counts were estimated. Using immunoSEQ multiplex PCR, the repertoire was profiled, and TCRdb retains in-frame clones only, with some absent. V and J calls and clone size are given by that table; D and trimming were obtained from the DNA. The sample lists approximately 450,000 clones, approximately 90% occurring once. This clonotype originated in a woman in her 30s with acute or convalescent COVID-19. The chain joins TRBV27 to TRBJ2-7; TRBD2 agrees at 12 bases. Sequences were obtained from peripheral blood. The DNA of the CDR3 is TGTGCCAGCAGTTTATCAGGGACTAGCGGGTTCTACGAGCAGTACTTC. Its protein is CASSLSGTSGFYEQYF.